Listed below are T cell receptor beta chains from one sample, sequenced in a study of identical twins. TCRdb passed the 5' RACE reads through MiXCR, listing each CDR3 protein once. The sample has about 690,000 distinct CDR3 sequences, 5.5% to 6.5% seen once; the top ten hold around 1.7%. The sample comprised naive T cells sorted from blood. The receptors come from a man between 18 and 29 years old in good health. The CDR3 runs from the conserved cysteine through the conserved F or W. D genes are given only for firm matches. The size of a clone is reported for some rows only, either as once, few or many, or as a class for expanded clones.

abundance: .
v_gene: TRBV29-1
d_gene: .
j_gene: TRBJ2-2
CDR3aa: CSVEGLGTGELFF
CDR3nt: TGCAGCGTTGAAGGGCTAGGCACCGGGGAGCTGTTTTTT

abundance: many
v_gene: TRBV20-1
d_gene: TRBD1
j_gene: TRBJ2-5
CDR3aa: CSARSLGTEFQETQYF
CDR3nt: TGCAGTGCTAGAAGTCTCGGGACAGAATTTCAAGAGACCCAGTACTTC

abundance: many
v_gene: TRBV28
d_gene: TRBD1
j_gene: TRBJ2-7
CDR3aa: CASSRTGHSEQYF
CDR3nt: TGTGCCAGCAGTAGGACAGGGCATTCCGAGCAGTACTTC

abundance: many
v_gene: TRBV20-1
d_gene: .
j_gene: TRBJ2-1
CDR3aa: CSATAARFDEQFF
CDR3nt: TGCAGTGCTACGGCGGCTAGATTCGATGAGCAGTTCTTC

abundance: many
v_gene: TRBV28
d_gene: TRBD2
j_gene: TRBJ2-3
CDR3aa: CATRTSGGTDTQYF
CDR3nt: TGTGCCACCCGGACTAGCGGGGGCACAGATACGCAGTATTTT

abundance: few
v_gene: TRBV6-1
d_gene: TRBD2
j_gene: TRBJ2-3
CDR3aa: CASRLTSGIGTDTQYF
CDR3nt: TGTGCCAGCAGGCTGACTAGCGGGATTGGTACAGATACGCAGTATTTT

abundance: many
v_gene: TRBV27
d_gene: .
j_gene: TRBJ1-1
CDR3aa: CASSSITGKNTEAFF
CDR3nt: TGTGCCAGCAGTTCCATCACAGGGAAGAACACTGAAGCTTTCTTT

abundance: many
v_gene: TRBV5-1
d_gene: .
j_gene: TRBJ1-6
CDR3aa: CASSQGFDNSPLHF
CDR3nt: TGCGCCAGCAGTCAGGGATTTGATAATTCACCCCTCCACTTT

abundance: few
v_gene: TRBV5-1
d_gene: TRBD2
j_gene: TRBJ2-1
CDR3aa: CASSAPSGRNDEQFF
CDR3nt: TGCGCCAGCAGTGCTCCTAGCGGGAGGAACGATGAGCAGTTCTTC

abundance: many
v_gene: TRBV29-1
d_gene: .
j_gene: TRBJ1-1
CDR3aa: CSVAGGRTEAFF
CDR3nt: TGCAGCGTTGCCGGGGGCAGGACTGAAGCTTTCTTT

abundance: few
v_gene: TRBV14
d_gene: TRBD1
j_gene: TRBJ1-5
CDR3aa: CASSQADRGGPQHF
CDR3nt: TGTGCCAGCAGCCAGGCGGACAGGGGTGGGCCCCAGCATTTT

abundance: .
v_gene: TRBV7-6
d_gene: TRBD1
j_gene: TRBJ2-1
CDR3aa: CASSLTGAGEQFF
CDR3nt: TGTGCCAGCAGCTTAACAGGGGCGGGTGAGCAGTTCTTC

abundance: .
v_gene: TRBV25-1
d_gene: .
j_gene: TRBJ2-2
CDR3aa: CASSESVAGTGELFF
CDR3nt: TGTGCCAGCAGTGAATCAGTGGCGGGCACCGGGGAGCTGTTTTTT

abundance: few
v_gene: TRBV9
d_gene: TRBD2
j_gene: TRBJ2-4
CDR3aa: CASSVGGGTTKNIQYF
CDR3nt: TGTGCCAGCAGCGTAGGCGGGGGGACTACCAAAAACATTCAGTACTTC

abundance: many
v_gene: TRBV20-1
d_gene: TRBD1
j_gene: TRBJ2-1
CDR3aa: CSARDRSGQLYNEQFF
CDR3nt: TGCAGTGCTAGAGATCGATCGGGACAGCTCTACAATGAGCAGTTCTTC

abundance: few
v_gene: TRBV5-5
d_gene: .
j_gene: TRBJ2-2
CDR3aa: CASSGQGFSTGELFF
CDR3nt: TGTGCCAGCAGCGGCCAGGGGTTTTCCACCGGGGAGCTGTTTTTT

abundance: .
v_gene: TRBV6-6
d_gene: TRBD2
j_gene: TRBJ2-5
CDR3aa: CASRLAGNETQYF
CDR3nt: TGTGCCAGCAGACTAGCGGGAAATGAGACCCAGTACTTC

abundance: few
v_gene: TRBV28
d_gene: .
j_gene: TRBJ2-3
CDR3aa: CASGNTQYF
CDR3nt: TGTGCCAGCGGGAATACGCAGTATTTT

abundance: many
v_gene: TRBV12-3/TRBV12-4
d_gene: .
j_gene: TRBJ2-2
CDR3aa: CASSLQLVLTGELFF
CDR3nt: TGTGCCAGCAGCCTCCAACTAGTTCTCACCGGGGAGCTGTTTTTT

abundance: .
v_gene: TRBV5-1
d_gene: TRBD2
j_gene: TRBJ2-1
CDR3aa: CASQRGGLAGGPIYNEQFF
CDR3nt: TGCGCCAGCCAACGGGGTGGGCTAGCGGGAGGGCCGATCTACAATGAGCAGTTCTTC

abundance: many
v_gene: TRBV7-2
d_gene: TRBD2
j_gene: TRBJ2-7
CDR3aa: CASSLEGLAGVREQYF
CDR3nt: TGTGCCAGCAGCTTAGAGGGACTAGCGGGAGTACGCGAGCAGTACTTC

abundance: .
v_gene: TRBV7-8
d_gene: .
j_gene: TRBJ1-2
CDR3aa: CASSLGEGPNYGYTF
CDR3nt: TGTGCCAGCAGCTTAGGGGAGGGGCCGAACTATGGCTACACCTTC

abundance: many
v_gene: TRBV15
d_gene: TRBD2
j_gene: TRBJ2-7
CDR3aa: CATSTRTSSYEQYF
CDR3nt: TGTGCCACCAGCACCCGGACTAGCTCCTACGAGCAGTACTTC